This section outlines one TCR beta chain sequence together with its context. The authors ran a second PCR of about 6 to 12 cycles using a sample-barcoded 5' primer and a J-beta primer mix. TCRdb reprocessed the 5' RACE reads with MiXCR, giving one entry per CDR3 protein. Here the sample spans some 890,000 distinct CDR3 sequences, almost 30% being singletons. The sample belongs to a study of blood T cells in healthy people across ages. Study at large: In model experiments, template switching was able to capture about one barcoded beta molecule for every two T cells that were present.

J lost 6 bases, V lost 4 bases, and 6 bases had no gene match. The CDR3 spans 13 residues. Germline-derived CDR1 and CDR2 are SGHTA and FQGNSA. These data are also associated with another study on T cells of mothers and their children. That work states: Study donors consisted of a few healthy Caucasian mothers and their six children. At a rate of approximately 1.4 ug per 15 ul, cDNA synthesis received all of the extracted RNA.

The sequencing sample was made of blood. V gene TRBV7-2 combines with J gene TRBJ2-7, with 7 bases fitting TRBD1. The source of this sequence is a middle-aged woman in good health. CDR3 protein: CASSSTTGIEQYF. DNA of the CDR3: TGTGCCAGCAGCTCGACGACAGGGATCGAGCAGTACTTC.